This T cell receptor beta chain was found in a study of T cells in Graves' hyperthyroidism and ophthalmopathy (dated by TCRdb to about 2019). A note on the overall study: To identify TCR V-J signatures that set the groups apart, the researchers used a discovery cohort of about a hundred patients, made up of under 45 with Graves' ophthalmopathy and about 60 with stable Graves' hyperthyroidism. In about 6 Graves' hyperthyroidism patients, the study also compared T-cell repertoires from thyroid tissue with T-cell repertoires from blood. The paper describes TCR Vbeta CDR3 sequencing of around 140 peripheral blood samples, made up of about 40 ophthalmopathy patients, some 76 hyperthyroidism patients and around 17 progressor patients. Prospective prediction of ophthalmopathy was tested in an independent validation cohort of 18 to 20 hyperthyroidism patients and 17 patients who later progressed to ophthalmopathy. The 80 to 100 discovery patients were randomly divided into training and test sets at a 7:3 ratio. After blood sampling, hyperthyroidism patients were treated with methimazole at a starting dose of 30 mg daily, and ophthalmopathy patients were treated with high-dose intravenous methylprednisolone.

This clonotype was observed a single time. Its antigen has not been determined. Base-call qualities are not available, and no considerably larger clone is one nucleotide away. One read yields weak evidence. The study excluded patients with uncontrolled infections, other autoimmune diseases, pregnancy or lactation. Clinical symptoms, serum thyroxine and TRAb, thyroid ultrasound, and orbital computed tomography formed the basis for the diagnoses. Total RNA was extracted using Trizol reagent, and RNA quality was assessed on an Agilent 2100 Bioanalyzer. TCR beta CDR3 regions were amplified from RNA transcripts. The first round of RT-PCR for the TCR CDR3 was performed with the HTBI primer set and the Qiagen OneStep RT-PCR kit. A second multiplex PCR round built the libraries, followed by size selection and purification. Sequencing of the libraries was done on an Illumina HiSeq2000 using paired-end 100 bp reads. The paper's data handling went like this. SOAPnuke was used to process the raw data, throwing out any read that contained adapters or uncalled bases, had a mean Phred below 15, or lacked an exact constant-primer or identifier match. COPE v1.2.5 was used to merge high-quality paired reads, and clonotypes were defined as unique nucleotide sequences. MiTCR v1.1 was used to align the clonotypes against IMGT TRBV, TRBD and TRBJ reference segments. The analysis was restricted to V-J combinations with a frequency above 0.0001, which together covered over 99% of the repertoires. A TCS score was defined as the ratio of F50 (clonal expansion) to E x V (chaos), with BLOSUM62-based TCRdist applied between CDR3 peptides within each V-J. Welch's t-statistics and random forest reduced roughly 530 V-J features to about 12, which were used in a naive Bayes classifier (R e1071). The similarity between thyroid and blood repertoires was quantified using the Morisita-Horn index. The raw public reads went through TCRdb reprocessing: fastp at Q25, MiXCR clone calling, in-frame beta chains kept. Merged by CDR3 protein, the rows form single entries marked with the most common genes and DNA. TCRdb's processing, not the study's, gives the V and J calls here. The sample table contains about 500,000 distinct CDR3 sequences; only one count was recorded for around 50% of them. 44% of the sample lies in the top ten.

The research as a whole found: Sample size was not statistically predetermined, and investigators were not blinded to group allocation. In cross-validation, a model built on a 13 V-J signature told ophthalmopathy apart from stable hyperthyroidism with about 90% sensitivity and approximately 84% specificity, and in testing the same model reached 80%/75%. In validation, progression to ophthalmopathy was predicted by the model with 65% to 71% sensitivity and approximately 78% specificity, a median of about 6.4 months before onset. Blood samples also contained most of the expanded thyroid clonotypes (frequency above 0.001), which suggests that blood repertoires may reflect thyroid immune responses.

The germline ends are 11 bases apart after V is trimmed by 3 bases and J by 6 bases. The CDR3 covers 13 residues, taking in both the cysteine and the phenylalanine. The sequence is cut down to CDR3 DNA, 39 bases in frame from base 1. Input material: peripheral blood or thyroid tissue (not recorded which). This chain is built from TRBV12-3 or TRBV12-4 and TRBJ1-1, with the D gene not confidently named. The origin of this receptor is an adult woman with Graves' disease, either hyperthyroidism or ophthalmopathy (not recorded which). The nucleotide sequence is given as TGTGCCAGCAGTTTTAGGCGAATCTCTGAAGCTTTCTTT. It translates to CASSFRRISEAFF.